Listed below are T cell receptor beta chains from one sample, sequenced in a study of T cells in localized non-small cell lung cancer. Here immunoSEQ multiplex PCR was the method, and the copy in TCRdb shows in-frame clones only, minus some. Of almost 5,500 clones in the sample, approximately 81% were seen once. Sequences were derived from PBMCs, sampled before any cancer treatment. The receptor source for this set is a woman aged 40-69 years with stage II lung adenocarcinoma. The CDR3 runs from the conserved cysteine through the conserved F or W. Fields, in order: clone size, V gene, J gene, D gene, CDR3 protein, CDR3 DNA. A D gene is named only where the DNA matches it firmly. Rows may omit the clone size; those that give it use once, few, many or a size class.

clone_size: NA; v_call: TRBV15; j_call: TRBJ2-7; d_call: TRBD2; cdr3_aa: CATSREGGSREQYF; cdr3_nt: TGTGCCACCAGCAGAGAGGGGGGGAGTCGCGAGCAGTACTTC
clone_size: few; v_call: TRBV19; j_call: TRBJ1-1; d_call: TRBD1; cdr3_aa: CASRAGGYLSTEAFF; cdr3_nt: TGTGCCAGTAGAGCAGGGGGATATCTGAGCACTGAAGCTTTCTTT
clone_size: NA; v_call: TRBV5-1; j_call: TRBJ2-1; d_call: TRBD1; cdr3_aa: CASSTTGGPYNEQFF; cdr3_nt: TGCGCCAGCAGCACCACAGGGGGTCCCTACAATGAGCAGTTCTTC
clone_size: NA; v_call: TRBV7-2; j_call: TRBJ1-5; d_call: NA; cdr3_aa: CASSLEGSQNQPQHF; cdr3_nt: TGTGCCAGCAGCTTAGAGGGAAGTCAGAATCAGCCCCAGCATTTT
clone_size: NA; v_call: TRBV11-2; j_call: TRBJ2-5; d_call: NA; cdr3_aa: CASSLAGPGETQYF; cdr3_nt: TGTGCCAGCAGCTTGGCGGGGCCAGGAGAGACCCAGTACTTC
clone_size: NA; v_call: TRBV5-4; j_call: TRBJ1-1; d_call: NA; cdr3_aa: CASSSIDMSTEAFF; cdr3_nt: TGTGCCAGCAGCTCGATAGACATGAGCACTGAAGCTTTCTTT
clone_size: NA; v_call: TRBV27; j_call: TRBJ2-2; d_call: TRBD2; cdr3_aa: CASSVLAAENTGELFF; cdr3_nt: TGTGCCAGCAGTGTTCTAGCGGCTGAGAACACCGGGGAGCTGTTTTTT
clone_size: NA; v_call: TRBV19; j_call: TRBJ2-1; d_call: TRBD2; cdr3_aa: CASSIYRSGDHNEQFF; cdr3_nt: TGTGCCAGTAGTATTTATCGTAGCGGGGACCACAATGAGCAGTTCTTC
clone_size: NA; v_call: TRBV2; j_call: TRBJ1-4; d_call: TRBD1; cdr3_aa: CASADRVGNEKLFF; cdr3_nt: TGTGCCAGCGCCGACAGGGTCGGGAATGAAAAACTGTTTTTT
clone_size: NA; v_call: TRBV7-2; j_call: TRBJ2-7; d_call: NA; cdr3_aa: CASSFGRGEQYF; cdr3_nt: TGTGCCAGCAGCTTCGGCAGGGGCGAGCAGTACTTC
clone_size: NA; v_call: TRBV7-8; j_call: TRBJ1-2; d_call: NA; cdr3_aa: CASSLRGRDYGYTF; cdr3_nt: TGTGCCAGCAGCTTAAGGGGCAGGGACTATGGCTACACCTTC
clone_size: large; v_call: TRBV7-2; j_call: TRBJ2-1; d_call: NA; cdr3_aa: CASSLDTSIDEQFF; cdr3_nt: TGTGCCAGCAGCTTAGATACTAGCATCGATGAGCAGTTCTTC
clone_size: NA; v_call: TRBV19; j_call: TRBJ2-6; d_call: NA; cdr3_aa: CASTSSSSGANVLTF; cdr3_nt: TGTGCCAGTACTTCGTCCAGTTCTGGGGCCAACGTCCTGACTTTC
clone_size: NA; v_call: TRBV11-3; j_call: TRBJ2-1; d_call: NA; cdr3_aa: CASSLGGIPYNEQFF; cdr3_nt: TGTGCCAGCAGCTTAGGGGGGATACCTTACAATGAGCAGTTCTTC
clone_size: NA; v_call: TRBV9; j_call: TRBJ1-5; d_call: TRBD1; cdr3_aa: CASSRQGGQPQHF; cdr3_nt: TGTGCCAGCAGCCGACAGGGAGGCCAGCCCCAGCATTTT
clone_size: once; v_call: TRBV19; j_call: TRBJ1-5; d_call: NA; cdr3_aa: CASSISWDQPQHF; cdr3_nt: TGTGCCAGTAGTATAAGTTGGGATCAGCCCCAGCATTTT
clone_size: NA; v_call: TRBV5-4; j_call: TRBJ2-2; d_call: NA; cdr3_aa: CASSLVATGELFF; cdr3_nt: TGTGCCAGCAGCTTGGTAGCCACCGGGGAGCTGTTTTTT
clone_size: few; v_call: TRBV6-1; j_call: TRBJ1-5; d_call: NA; cdr3_aa: CASSGQYNQPQHF; cdr3_nt: TGTGCCAGCAGTGGACAGTACAATCAGCCCCAGCATTTT
clone_size: NA; v_call: TRBV6-5; j_call: TRBJ2-1; d_call: TRBD2; cdr3_aa: CASSFGGTSYNEQFF; cdr3_nt: TGTGCCAGCAGTTTCGGGGGGACCTCCTACAATGAGCAGTTCTTC
clone_size: NA; v_call: TRBV28; j_call: TRBJ1-1; d_call: NA; cdr3_aa: CASHLAITGTEAFF; cdr3_nt: TGTGCCAGCCATTTGGCAATTACCGGGACTGAAGCTTTCTTT
clone_size: NA; v_call: TRBV30; j_call: TRBJ1-2; d_call: NA; cdr3_aa: CAWSNLVGYGYTF; cdr3_nt: TGTGCCTGGAGTAACTTGGTGGGCTATGGCTACACCTTC
clone_size: few; v_call: TRBV27; j_call: TRBJ2-7; d_call: NA; cdr3_aa: CASRTGAYEQYF; cdr3_nt: TGTGCCAGCAGGACGGGGGCCTACGAGCAGTACTTC
clone_size: NA; v_call: TRBV27; j_call: TRBJ1-1; d_call: NA; cdr3_aa: CASLSGPGRDGTEAFF; cdr3_nt: TGTGCCAGCCTATCGGGCCCAGGAAGGGATGGCACTGAAGCTTTCTTT
clone_size: NA; v_call: TRBV6-6; j_call: TRBJ1-1; d_call: NA; cdr3_aa: CASSRGELNTEAFF; cdr3_nt: TGTGCCAGCAGCCGAGGTGAGTTGAACACTGAAGCTTTCTTT
clone_size: NA; v_call: TRBV28; j_call: TRBJ2-3; d_call: NA; cdr3_aa: CASTLGGRDTQYF; cdr3_nt: TGTGCCAGCACCTTGGGGGGGCGAGATACGCAGTATTTT
clone_size: NA; v_call: TRBV5-1; j_call: TRBJ2-7; d_call: NA; cdr3_aa: CASSLAGQSVWYF; cdr3_nt: TGCGCCAGCAGCTTGGCCGGACAGTCAGTATGGTACTTC